This is a list of T cell receptor beta chains from one sample in a study of TIL therapy for anti-PD-1-resistant metastatic lung cancer. Here immunoSEQ multiplex PCR was the method, and the copy in TCRdb shows in-frame clones only, minus some. The data contain roughly 28,000 clones, 60% to 80% of them singletons. The input for sequencing was tumor tissue, taken at baseline. The receptors originated from a woman aged 30-85 years with non-small cell lung cancer. Both conserved end residues are part of each CDR3. The D gene is left open where the match is weak. Size tells how often a clone was seen (once, few, many) or the class of an expanded clone, and some rows leave it out.

v_call: TRBV29-1
d_call: TRBD1
clone_size: -
j_call: TRBJ1-1
cdr3_aa: CSVGPGGTEAFF
cdr3_nt: TGCAGCGTTGGGCCAGGGGGCACTGAAGCTTTCTTT

v_call: TRBV5-6
d_call: -
clone_size: -
j_call: TRBJ2-3
cdr3_aa: CASSPESGLPDADTQYF
cdr3_nt: TGTGCCAGCAGCCCCGAAAGCGGGTTGCCAGACGCAGATACGCAGTATTTT

v_call: TRBV27
d_call: -
clone_size: few
j_call: TRBJ1-2
cdr3_aa: CASSLQGGNYGYTF
cdr3_nt: TGTGCCAGCAGTTTACAGGGAGGTAACTATGGCTACACCTTC

v_call: TRBV4-2
d_call: TRBD2
clone_size: -
j_call: TRBJ2-2
cdr3_aa: CASSQDDSRGRLNTGELFF
cdr3_nt: TGTGCCAGCAGCCAAGATGACTCTCGCGGGAGGTTGAACACCGGGGAGCTGTTTTTT

v_call: TRBV11-3
d_call: -
clone_size: -
j_call: TRBJ1-1
cdr3_aa: CASSLRGSMNTEAFF
cdr3_nt: TGTGCCAGCAGCTTACGAGGGTCCATGAACACTGAAGCTTTCTTT

v_call: TRBV29-1
d_call: -
clone_size: -
j_call: TRBJ1-1
cdr3_aa: CSVKQGPLGPEAFF
cdr3_nt: TGCAGCGTGAAACAGGGACCTCTCGGGCCTGAAGCTTTCTTT

v_call: TRBV29-1
d_call: -
clone_size: -
j_call: TRBJ1-3
cdr3_aa: CSVAQTASGNTIYF
cdr3_nt: TGCAGCGTCGCACAGACGGCCTCTGGAAACACCATATATTTT

v_call: TRBV11-2
d_call: -
clone_size: -
j_call: TRBJ2-7
cdr3_aa: CASSSRTRDQQYF
cdr3_nt: TGTGCCAGCAGCTCGAGGACCCGGGACCAGCAGTACTTC

v_call: TRBV4-1
d_call: -
clone_size: -
j_call: TRBJ2-1
cdr3_aa: CASSQDALNEQFF
cdr3_nt: TGCGCCAGCAGCCAAGACGCGTTGAATGAGCAGTTCTTC

v_call: TRBV19
d_call: -
clone_size: few
j_call: TRBJ1-1
cdr3_aa: CASIGRLIKTEAFF
cdr3_nt: TGTGCCAGTATCGGTCGGCTCATCAAAACTGAAGCTTTCTTT

v_call: TRBV27
d_call: -
clone_size: -
j_call: TRBJ2-7
cdr3_aa: CASTYEQYF
cdr3_nt: TGTGCCAGCACGTACGAGCAGTACTTC

v_call: TRBV11-1
d_call: -
clone_size: -
j_call: TRBJ2-7
cdr3_aa: CASSSLQGNYYEQYF
cdr3_nt: TGTGCCAGCAGCTCCTTACAGGGAAACTACTACGAGCAGTACTTC

v_call: TRBV25-1
d_call: -
clone_size: few
j_call: TRBJ1-2
cdr3_aa: CASSGGTNYGYTF
cdr3_nt: TGTGCCAGCAGTGGGGGGACGAACTATGGCTACACCTTC

v_call: TRBV7-9
d_call: TRBD2
clone_size: -
j_call: TRBJ2-7
cdr3_aa: CASSPRGGEYEQYF
cdr3_nt: TGTGCCAGCAGCCCGCGGGGGGGCGAATACGAGCAGTACTTC

v_call: TRBV28
d_call: -
clone_size: -
j_call: TRBJ1-5
cdr3_aa: CASSLLREDQPQHF
cdr3_nt: TGTGCCAGCAGTTTATTAAGGGAGGATCAGCCCCAGCATTTT

v_call: TRBV30
d_call: -
clone_size: once
j_call: TRBJ1-1
cdr3_aa: CAWSKPEGPEAFF
cdr3_nt: TGTGCCTGGAGCAAACCGGAAGGTCCTGAAGCTTTCTTT

v_call: TRBV9
d_call: TRBD2
clone_size: -
j_call: TRBJ2-1
cdr3_aa: CASSPGSSGRSYNEQFF
cdr3_nt: TGTGCCAGCAGCCCTGGTTCTAGCGGGAGAAGTTACAATGAGCAGTTCTTC

v_call: TRBV7-6
d_call: -
clone_size: -
j_call: TRBJ1-2
cdr3_aa: CASSLLTGTYGYTF
cdr3_nt: TGTGCCAGCAGCTTACTCACGGGGACCTATGGCTACACCTTC

v_call: TRBV29-1
d_call: TRBD1
clone_size: -
j_call: TRBJ1-2
cdr3_aa: CSVVTGVDGYTF
cdr3_nt: TGCAGCGTGGTGACAGGGGTCGATGGCTACACCTTC

v_call: TRBV5-6
d_call: TRBD1
clone_size: -
j_call: TRBJ1-4
cdr3_aa: CASSLKRSGQGGKEKLFF
cdr3_nt: TGTGCCAGCAGCCTGAAACGGTCTGGACAGGGTGGAAAGGAAAAACTGTTTTTT

v_call: TRBV5-1
d_call: TRBD2
clone_size: -
j_call: TRBJ2-2
cdr3_aa: CASSSRFEGGSTGELFF
cdr3_nt: TGCGCCAGCAGCTCGCGGTTTGAGGGAGGGAGCACCGGGGAGCTGTTTTTT

v_call: TRBV10-3
d_call: -
clone_size: -
j_call: TRBJ2-6
cdr3_aa: CATTPLGTGDSGANVLTF
cdr3_nt: TGTGCCACTACGCCTTTGGGGACGGGTGACTCTGGGGCCAACGTCCTGACTTTC

v_call: TRBV9
d_call: -
clone_size: -
j_call: TRBJ2-2
cdr3_aa: CASSRAGTGELFF
cdr3_nt: TGTGCCAGCAGTCGAGCCGGCACCGGGGAGCTGTTTTTT

v_call: TRBV11-2
d_call: -
clone_size: -
j_call: TRBJ1-4
cdr3_aa: CASSLDRGVGTNEKLFF
cdr3_nt: TGTGCCAGCAGCTTAGATCGAGGGGTCGGAACTAATGAAAAACTGTTTTTT

v_call: TRBV27
d_call: TRBD2
clone_size: -
j_call: TRBJ2-7
cdr3_aa: CASSFQRDYEQYF
cdr3_nt: TGTGCCAGCAGTTTTCAGCGGGACTACGAGCAGTACTTC

v_call: TRBV4-2
d_call: -
clone_size: few
j_call: TRBJ1-1
cdr3_aa: CASSQVGEGLRRGNTEAFF
cdr3_nt: TGTGCCAGCAGCCAAGTGGGTGAGGGATTAAGAAGGGGAAACACTGAAGCTTTCTTT

v_call: TRBV30
d_call: -
clone_size: -
j_call: TRBJ2-1
cdr3_aa: CAWSVSGIEFF
cdr3_nt: TGTGCCTGGAGTGTATCTGGTATTGAGTTCTTC

v_call: TRBV19
d_call: -
clone_size: -
j_call: TRBJ2-7
cdr3_aa: CASSPSGSATGEQYF
cdr3_nt: TGTGCCAGTAGTCCCTCGGGGTCAGCAACTGGCGAGCAGTACTTC

v_call: TRBV29-1
d_call: -
clone_size: -
j_call: TRBJ2-2
cdr3_aa: CSVGGLAGNSPGELFF
cdr3_nt: TGCAGCGTTGGCGGCTTGGCGGGAAATAGCCCCGGGGAGCTGTTTTTT

v_call: TRBV19
d_call: -
clone_size: -
j_call: TRBJ1-1
cdr3_aa: CASSINGNTEAFF
cdr3_nt: TGTGCCAGTAGTATTAACGGCAACACTGAAGCTTTCTTT

v_call: TRBV19
d_call: -
clone_size: medium-sized
j_call: TRBJ2-5
cdr3_aa: CASSIRPGRSATETQYF
cdr3_nt: TGTGCCAGTAGTATCAGGCCCGGGCGGTCAGCCACAGAGACCCAGTACTTC

v_call: TRBV30
d_call: -
clone_size: -
j_call: TRBJ1-4
cdr3_aa: CAQGSEKLFF
cdr3_nt: TGTGCCCAGGGGTCCGAAAAACTGTTTTTT

v_call: TRBV14
d_call: TRBD2
clone_size: medium-sized
j_call: TRBJ2-2
cdr3_aa: CASSQGPTSGRITGELFF
cdr3_nt: TGTGCCAGCAGCCAAGGTCCTACTAGCGGGAGGATCACCGGGGAGCTGTTTTTT

v_call: TRBV9
d_call: TRBD1
clone_size: few
j_call: TRBJ1-2
cdr3_aa: CASSVFDRGGSYGYTF
cdr3_nt: TGTGCCAGCAGCGTTTTTGACAGGGGCGGAAGCTATGGCTACACCTTC

v_call: TRBV11-2
d_call: TRBD1
clone_size: -
j_call: TRBJ2-7
cdr3_aa: CASSLGHRGYEQYF
cdr3_nt: TGTGCCAGCAGCTTAGGTCACAGGGGCTACGAGCAGTACTTC

v_call: TRBV6-4
d_call: -
clone_size: -
j_call: TRBJ2-2
cdr3_aa: CATRDNANTGELFF
cdr3_nt: TGTGCCACCCGGGACAACGCGAACACCGGGGAGCTGTTTTTT

v_call: TRBV14
d_call: -
clone_size: once
j_call: TRBJ2-6
cdr3_aa: CASRASGANVLTF
cdr3_nt: TGTGCCAGCAGAGCTTCCGGGGCCAACGTCCTGACTTTC

v_call: TRBV6-5
d_call: -
clone_size: once
j_call: TRBJ1-1
cdr3_aa: CASSYSRTEAFF
cdr3_nt: TGTGCCAGCAGTTACTCAAGAACTGAAGCTTTCTTT

v_call: TRBV27
d_call: -
clone_size: -
j_call: TRBJ2-5
cdr3_aa: CASSFRGKETQYF
cdr3_nt: TGTGCCAGCAGTTTTAGGGGAAAAGAGACCCAGTACTTC

v_call: TRBV4-2
d_call: -
clone_size: -
j_call: TRBJ2-3
cdr3_aa: CASSPKGGGSYTQYF
cdr3_nt: TGTGCCAGCAGCCCTAAAGGCGGGGGCAGCTATACGCAGTATTTT

v_call: TRBV5-1
d_call: -
clone_size: -
j_call: TRBJ2-3
cdr3_aa: CASSPGLATDTQYF
cdr3_nt: TGCGCCAGCAGCCCGGGACTCGCAACAGATACGCAGTATTTT

v_call: TRBV30
d_call: -
clone_size: -
j_call: TRBJ1-2
cdr3_aa: CAWSRQTYGYTF
cdr3_nt: TGTGCCTGGAGTAGACAGACGTATGGCTACACCTTC

v_call: TRBV29-1
d_call: -
clone_size: -
j_call: TRBJ1-2
cdr3_aa: CSVETQVYGYTF
cdr3_nt: TGCAGCGTTGAAACCCAGGTCTATGGCTACACCTTC

v_call: TRBV2
d_call: TRBD2
clone_size: -
j_call: TRBJ2-1
cdr3_aa: CASSGGVYNEQFF
cdr3_nt: TGTGCCAGCAGCGGGGGGGTCTACAATGAGCAGTTCTTC

v_call: TRBV9
d_call: -
clone_size: -
j_call: TRBJ2-1
cdr3_aa: CASSVGGERSEQFF
cdr3_nt: TGTGCCAGCAGCGTAGGCGGCGAGCGGTCTGAGCAGTTCTTC

v_call: TRBV28
d_call: TRBD1
clone_size: few
j_call: TRBJ2-1
cdr3_aa: CASGGQGGSNEQFF
cdr3_nt: TGTGCCAGCGGGGGACAGGGAGGTTCCAATGAGCAGTTCTTC

v_call: TRBV5-1
d_call: -
clone_size: -
j_call: TRBJ2-3
cdr3_aa: CASSLGVGLTTDTQYF
cdr3_nt: TGCGCCAGCAGCTTGGGGGTGGGGTTGACGACAGATACGCAGTATTTT

v_call: TRBV15
d_call: -
clone_size: -
j_call: TRBJ2-5
cdr3_aa: CATSRARGVVGQYF
cdr3_nt: TGTGCCACCAGCAGAGCTAGGGGGGTGGTCGGCCAGTACTTC

v_call: TRBV9
d_call: TRBD2
clone_size: -
j_call: TRBJ2-7
cdr3_aa: CASSLRCGSNEQYF
cdr3_nt: TGTGCCAGCAGCCTACGGTGCGGGAGCAACGAGCAGTACTTC

v_call: TRBV7-7
d_call: -
clone_size: -
j_call: TRBJ2-1
cdr3_aa: CASSLAGPNNEQFF
cdr3_nt: TGTGCCAGCAGCTTAGCGGGGCCCAACAATGAGCAGTTCTTC

v_call: TRBV28
d_call: -
clone_size: -
j_call: TRBJ2-7
cdr3_aa: CASSKQGSSYEQYF
cdr3_nt: TGTGCCAGCAGCAAACAGGGCAGCTCCTACGAGCAGTACTTC

v_call: TRBV19
d_call: -
clone_size: few
j_call: TRBJ1-5
cdr3_aa: CASSIQRDQPQHF
cdr3_nt: TGTGCCAGTAGTATTCAGCGGGATCAGCCCCAGCATTTT

v_call: TRBV15
d_call: -
clone_size: -
j_call: TRBJ2-5
cdr3_aa: CATSRDPGQQETQYF
cdr3_nt: TGTGCCACCAGCAGAGATCCTGGACAGCAAGAGACCCAGTACTTC

v_call: TRBV7-2
d_call: TRBD2
clone_size: -
j_call: TRBJ2-5
cdr3_aa: CASTGIAGLRETQYF
cdr3_nt: TGTGCCAGCACCGGTATAGCGGGATTAAGGGAGACCCAGTACTTC

v_call: TRBV5-1
d_call: TRBD2
clone_size: -
j_call: TRBJ2-7
cdr3_aa: CASSWGLAGGRYEQYF
cdr3_nt: TGCGCCAGCAGCTGGGGACTAGCGGGAGGGCGGTACGAGCAGTACTTC

v_call: TRBV11-2
d_call: -
clone_size: medium-sized
j_call: TRBJ2-4
cdr3_aa: CASSLVGGAKNIQYF
cdr3_nt: TGTGCCAGCAGCTTAGTCGGGGGTGCCAAAAACATTCAGTACTTC

v_call: TRBV2
d_call: -
clone_size: few
j_call: TRBJ1-1
cdr3_aa: CASSEDVGRNEAFF
cdr3_nt: TGTGCCAGCAGTGAAGACGTCGGACGGAACGAAGCTTTCTTT

v_call: TRBV6-6
d_call: TRBD2
clone_size: few
j_call: TRBJ2-2
cdr3_aa: CASSYWREGNGELFF
cdr3_nt: TGTGCCAGCAGTTACTGGCGGGAGGGAAACGGGGAGCTGTTTTTT

v_call: TRBV9
d_call: -
clone_size: -
j_call: TRBJ2-7
cdr3_aa: CASSVSSDQYEQYF
cdr3_nt: TGTGCCAGCAGCGTCTCTAGCGATCAGTACGAGCAGTACTTC